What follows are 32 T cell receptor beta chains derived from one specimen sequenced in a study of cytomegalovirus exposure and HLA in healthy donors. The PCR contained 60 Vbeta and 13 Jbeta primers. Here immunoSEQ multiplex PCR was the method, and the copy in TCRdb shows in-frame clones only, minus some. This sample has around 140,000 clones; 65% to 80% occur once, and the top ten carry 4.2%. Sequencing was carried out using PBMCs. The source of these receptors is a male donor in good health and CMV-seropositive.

The CDR3 nucleotides read TGTGCCAGTAGAGGACAGTCTATAGGGCAGCCCCAGCATTTT. Translation: CASRGQSIGQPQHF. The chain recombines TRBV19 with TRBJ1-5; D perhaps matches TRBD1 (6 bases). Trimming removed 6 bases from V and 7 bases from J, with 16 bases in between. The CDR3 contains 14 residues. Germline CDR1 is LNHDA and CDR2 is SQIVND (reference sequence).

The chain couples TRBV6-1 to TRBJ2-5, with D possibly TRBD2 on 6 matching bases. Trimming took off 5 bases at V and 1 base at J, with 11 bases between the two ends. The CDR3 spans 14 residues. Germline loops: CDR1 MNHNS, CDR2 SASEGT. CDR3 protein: CASSLRDFQETQYF. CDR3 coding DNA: TGTGCCAGCAGTCTCCGGGACTTCCAAGAGACCCAGTACTTC.

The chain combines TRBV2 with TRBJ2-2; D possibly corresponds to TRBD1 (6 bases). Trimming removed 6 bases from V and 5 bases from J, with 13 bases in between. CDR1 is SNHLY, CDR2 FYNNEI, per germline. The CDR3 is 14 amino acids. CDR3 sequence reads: CASRYSRGTGELFF. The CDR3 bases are TGTGCCAGCAGGTACTCCAGGGGAACCGGGGAGCTGTTTTTT.

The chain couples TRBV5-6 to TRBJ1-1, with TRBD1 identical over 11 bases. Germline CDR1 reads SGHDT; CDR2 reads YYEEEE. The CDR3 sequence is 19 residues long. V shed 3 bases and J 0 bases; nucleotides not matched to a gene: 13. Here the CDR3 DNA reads TGTGCCAGCAGCTCGCCGGACAGGGGGCTCGGTGCGATGAACACTGAAGCTTTCTTT. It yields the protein CASSSPDRGLGAMNTEAFF.

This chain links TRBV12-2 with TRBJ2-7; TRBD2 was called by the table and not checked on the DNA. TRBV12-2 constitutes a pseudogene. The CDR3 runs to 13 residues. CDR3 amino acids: CASRRDLGDEQYF. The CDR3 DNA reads TGTGCAAGTCGCCGGGACTTGGGTGACGAGCAGTACTTC.

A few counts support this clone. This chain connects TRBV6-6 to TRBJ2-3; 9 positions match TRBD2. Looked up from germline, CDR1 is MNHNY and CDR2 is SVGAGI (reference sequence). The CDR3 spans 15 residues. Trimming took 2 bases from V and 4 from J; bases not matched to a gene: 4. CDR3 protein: CASSYPSGISDTQYF. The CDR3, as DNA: TGTGCCAGCAGTTACCCTAGCGGGATTTCAGATACGCAGTATTTT.

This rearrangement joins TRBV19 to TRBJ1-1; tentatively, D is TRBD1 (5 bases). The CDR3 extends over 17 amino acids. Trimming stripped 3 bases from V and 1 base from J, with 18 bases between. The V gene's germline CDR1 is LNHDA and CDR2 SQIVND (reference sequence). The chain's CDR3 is CASSIPLGGTSNTEAFF. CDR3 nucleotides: TGTGCCAGTAGTATTCCCTTGGGGGGAACTTCGAACACTGAAGCTTTCTTT.

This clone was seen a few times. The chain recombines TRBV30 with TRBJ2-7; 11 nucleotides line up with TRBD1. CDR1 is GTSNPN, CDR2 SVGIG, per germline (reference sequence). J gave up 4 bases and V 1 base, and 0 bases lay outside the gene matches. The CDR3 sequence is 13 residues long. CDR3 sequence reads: CAWSGDRGYEQYF. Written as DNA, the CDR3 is TGTGCCTGGAGTGGGGACAGGGGGTACGAGCAGTACTTC.

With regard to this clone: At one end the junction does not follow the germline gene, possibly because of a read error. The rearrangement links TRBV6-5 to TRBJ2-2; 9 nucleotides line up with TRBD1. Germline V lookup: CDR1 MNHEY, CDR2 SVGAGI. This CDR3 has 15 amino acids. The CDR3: CASRGTGLNPGELFF. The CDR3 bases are TGTGCCAGCAGGGGGACAGGGTTGAACCCCGGGGAGCTGTTTTTT.

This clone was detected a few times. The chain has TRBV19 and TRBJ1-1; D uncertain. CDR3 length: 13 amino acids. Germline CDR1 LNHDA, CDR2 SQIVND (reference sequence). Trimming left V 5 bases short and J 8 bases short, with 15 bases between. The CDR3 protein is CASSPRAQREAFF. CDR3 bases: TGTGCCAGTAGTCCACGTGCACAGAGAGAAGCTTTCTTT.

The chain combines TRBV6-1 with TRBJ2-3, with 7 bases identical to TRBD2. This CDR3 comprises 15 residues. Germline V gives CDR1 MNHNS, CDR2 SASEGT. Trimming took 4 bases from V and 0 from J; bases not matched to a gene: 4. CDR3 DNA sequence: TGTGCCAGCAGTGCGAGCGGGGCCAGCACAGATACGCAGTATTTT. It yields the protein CASSASGASTDTQYF.

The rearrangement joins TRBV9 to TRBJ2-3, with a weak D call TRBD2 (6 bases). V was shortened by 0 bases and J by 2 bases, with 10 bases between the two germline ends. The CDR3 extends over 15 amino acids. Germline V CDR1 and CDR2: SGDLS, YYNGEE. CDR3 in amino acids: CASSVGPGDTDTQYF. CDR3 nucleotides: TGTGCCAGCAGCGTAGGACCGGGAGACACAGATACGCAGTATTTT.

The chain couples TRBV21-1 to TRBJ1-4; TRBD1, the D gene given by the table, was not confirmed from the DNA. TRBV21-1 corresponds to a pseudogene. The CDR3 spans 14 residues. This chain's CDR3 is CASSPQGATEKLFF. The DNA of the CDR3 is TGTGCCAGCAGCCCCCAGGGGGCTACAGAAAAACTGTTTTTT.

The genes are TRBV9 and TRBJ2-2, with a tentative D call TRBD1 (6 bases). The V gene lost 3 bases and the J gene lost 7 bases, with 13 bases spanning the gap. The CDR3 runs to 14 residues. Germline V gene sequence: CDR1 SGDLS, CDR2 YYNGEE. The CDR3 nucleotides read TGTGCCAGCAGCGCCGTACAGGGCGTCGGGGAGCTGTTTTTT. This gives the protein CASSAVQGVGELFF.

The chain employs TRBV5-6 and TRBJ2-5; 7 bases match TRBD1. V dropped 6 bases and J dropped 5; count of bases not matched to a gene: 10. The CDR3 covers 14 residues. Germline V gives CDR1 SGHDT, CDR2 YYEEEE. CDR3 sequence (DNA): TGTGCCAGCAACCTAGGGACAGTCGGCGAGACCCAGTACTTC. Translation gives CASNLGTVGETQYF.

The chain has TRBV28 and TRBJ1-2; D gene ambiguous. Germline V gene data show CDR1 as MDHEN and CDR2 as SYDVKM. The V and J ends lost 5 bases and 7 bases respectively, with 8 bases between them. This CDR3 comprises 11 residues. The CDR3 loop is CASSRSSGYTF. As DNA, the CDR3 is TGTGCCAGCAGTAGGTCTAGTGGCTACACCTTC.

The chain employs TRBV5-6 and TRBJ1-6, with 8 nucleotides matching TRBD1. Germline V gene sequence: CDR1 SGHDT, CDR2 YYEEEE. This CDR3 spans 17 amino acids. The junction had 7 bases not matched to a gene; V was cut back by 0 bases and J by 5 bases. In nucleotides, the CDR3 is TGTGCCAGCAGCTTGGCCGCGGACAGGGTGAATAATTCACCCCTCCACTTT. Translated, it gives CASSLAADRVNNSPLHF.

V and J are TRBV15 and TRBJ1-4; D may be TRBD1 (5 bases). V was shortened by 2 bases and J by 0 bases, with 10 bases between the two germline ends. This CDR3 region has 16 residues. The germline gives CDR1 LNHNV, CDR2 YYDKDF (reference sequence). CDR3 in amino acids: CATSRSRGATNEKLFF. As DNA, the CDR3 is TGTGCCACCAGCAGATCGCGGGGGGCAACTAATGAAAAACTGTTTTTT.

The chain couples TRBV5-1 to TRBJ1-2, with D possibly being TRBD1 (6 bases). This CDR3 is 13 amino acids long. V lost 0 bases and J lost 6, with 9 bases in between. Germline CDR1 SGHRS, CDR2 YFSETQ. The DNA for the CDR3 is TGCGCCAGCAGCTTGGAGGGGGTGGATGGCTACACCTTC. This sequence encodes CASSLEGVDGYTF.

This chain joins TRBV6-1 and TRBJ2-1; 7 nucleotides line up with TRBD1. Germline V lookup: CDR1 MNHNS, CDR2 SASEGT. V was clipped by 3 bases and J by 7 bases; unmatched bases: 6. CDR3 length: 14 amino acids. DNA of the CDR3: TGTGCCAGCAGTGAGACAGGGACCCGGAATGAGCAGTTCTTC. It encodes CASSETGTRNEQFF.

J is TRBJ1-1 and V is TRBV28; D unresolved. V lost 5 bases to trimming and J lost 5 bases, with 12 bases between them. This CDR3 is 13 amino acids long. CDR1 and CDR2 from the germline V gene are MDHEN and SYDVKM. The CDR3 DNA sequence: TGTGCCAGCAGTGGCGGGGTTAGGACTGAAGCTTTCTTT. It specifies CASSGGVRTEAFF.

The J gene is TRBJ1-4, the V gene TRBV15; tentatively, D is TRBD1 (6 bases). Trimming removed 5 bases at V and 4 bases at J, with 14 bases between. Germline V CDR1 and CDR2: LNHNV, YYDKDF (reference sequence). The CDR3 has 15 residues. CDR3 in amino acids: CATSPGGGLNEKLFF. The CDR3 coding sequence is TGTGCCACCAGCCCGGGGGGGGGCCTTAATGAAAAACTGTTTTTT.

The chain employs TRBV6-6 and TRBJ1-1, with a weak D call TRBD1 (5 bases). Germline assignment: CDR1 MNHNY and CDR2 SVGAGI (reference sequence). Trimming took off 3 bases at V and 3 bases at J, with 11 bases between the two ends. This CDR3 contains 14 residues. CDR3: CASSYAGQDTEAFF. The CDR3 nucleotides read TGTGCCAGCAGTTATGCAGGGCAGGACACTGAAGCTTTCTTT.

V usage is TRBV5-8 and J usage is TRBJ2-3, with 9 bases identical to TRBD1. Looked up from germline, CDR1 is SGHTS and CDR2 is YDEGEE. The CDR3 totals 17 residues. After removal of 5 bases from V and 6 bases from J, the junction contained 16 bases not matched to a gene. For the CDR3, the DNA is TGTGCCAGCAGTTATTATACGACAGGGGGATTAGTGGATACGCAGTATTTT. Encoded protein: CASSYYTTGGLVDTQYF.

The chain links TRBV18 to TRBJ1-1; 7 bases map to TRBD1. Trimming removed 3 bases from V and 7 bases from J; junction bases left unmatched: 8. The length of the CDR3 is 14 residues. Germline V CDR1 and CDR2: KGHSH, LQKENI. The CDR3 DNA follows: TGTGCCAGCTCACCGGGACAGTCCTTGATTGAAGCTTTCTTT. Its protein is CASSPGQSLIEAFF.

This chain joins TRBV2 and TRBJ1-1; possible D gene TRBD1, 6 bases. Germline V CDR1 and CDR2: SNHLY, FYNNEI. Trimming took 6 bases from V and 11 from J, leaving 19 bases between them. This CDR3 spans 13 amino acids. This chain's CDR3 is CASSSMKGVRAFF. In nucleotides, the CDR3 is TGTGCCAGCAGCTCAATGAAGGGGGTGCGGGCTTTCTTT.

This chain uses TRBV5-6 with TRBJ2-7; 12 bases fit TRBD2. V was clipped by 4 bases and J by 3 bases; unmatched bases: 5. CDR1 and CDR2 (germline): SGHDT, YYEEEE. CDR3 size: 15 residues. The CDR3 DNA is TGTGCCAGCAGCCCCACGACTAGCGGGAGCTACGAGCAGTACTTC. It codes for CASSPTTSGSYEQYF.

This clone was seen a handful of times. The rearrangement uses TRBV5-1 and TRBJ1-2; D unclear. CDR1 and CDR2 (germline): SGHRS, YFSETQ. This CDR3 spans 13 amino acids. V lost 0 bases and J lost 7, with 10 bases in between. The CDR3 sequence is CASSLGSSGGYTF. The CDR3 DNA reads TGCGCCAGCAGCTTGGGCTCGTCCGGTGGCTACACCTTC.

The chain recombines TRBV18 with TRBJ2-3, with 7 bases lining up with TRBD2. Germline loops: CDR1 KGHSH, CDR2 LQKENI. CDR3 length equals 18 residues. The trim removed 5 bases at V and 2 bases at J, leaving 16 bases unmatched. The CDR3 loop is CASSSLAARDLATDTQYF. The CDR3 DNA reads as TGTGCCAGCTCATCTCTAGCGGCCAGAGATTTGGCCACAGATACGCAGTATTTT.

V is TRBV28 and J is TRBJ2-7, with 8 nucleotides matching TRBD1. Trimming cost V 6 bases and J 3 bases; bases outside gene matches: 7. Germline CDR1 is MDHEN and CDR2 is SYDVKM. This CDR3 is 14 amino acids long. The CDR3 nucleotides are TGTGCCAGCAGCCGGACAGGGAGACTCTACGAGCAGTACTTC. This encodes CASSRTGRLYEQYF.

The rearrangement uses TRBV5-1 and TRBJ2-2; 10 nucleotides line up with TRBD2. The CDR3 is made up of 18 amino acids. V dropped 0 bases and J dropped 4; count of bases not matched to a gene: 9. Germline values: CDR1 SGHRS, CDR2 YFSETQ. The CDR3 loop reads CASSLGGLAGAGTGELFF. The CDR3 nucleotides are TGCGCCAGCAGCTTGGGCGGGCTAGCGGGAGCTGGCACCGGGGAGCTGTTTTTT. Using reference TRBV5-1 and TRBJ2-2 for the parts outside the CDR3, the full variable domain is KAGVTQTPRYLIKTRGQQVTLSCSPISGHRSVSWYQQTPGQGLQFLFEYFSETQRNKGNFPGRFSGRQFSNSRSEMNVSTLELGDSALYLCASSLGGLAGAGTGELFFGEGSRLTVL.

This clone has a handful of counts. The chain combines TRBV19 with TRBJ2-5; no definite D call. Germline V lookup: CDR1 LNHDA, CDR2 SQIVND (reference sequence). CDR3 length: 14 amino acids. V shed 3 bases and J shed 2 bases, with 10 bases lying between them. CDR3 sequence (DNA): TGTGCCAGTAGTATGGTGGCGGTACAAGAGACCCAGTACTTC. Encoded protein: CASSMVAVQETQYF.